A selection of T cell receptor beta chains follows, all from one sample in a study of beta chain features in type 1 diabetes. The assay was immunoSEQ multiplex PCR, and TCRdb's table has in-frame clones only and misses some. The table shows fewer than 350,000 clones, with over 14% occurring only once. The specimen was naive CD4+ T cells from blood. Source of these receptors: a man aged 18 to 30 with type 1 diabetes. Each CDR3 is given with its conserved first and last residue.

v_gene	CDR3aa
TRBV29-1	CSVGGTSESTDTQYF
TRBV7-2	CASSPSRDRGLAGTQYF
TRBV28	CASSRDRERTGEQFF
TRBV4-3	CASSQGGTILRPIYF
TRBV10-1	CASTVWTSGGNRDEQFF
TRBV14	CARPRGRIHQPQHF
TRBV7-9	CASSFAGVYEQYF
TRBV28	CASSPQTGSSYNSPLHF
TRBV29-1	CSVFRRGRSDTQYF
TRBV28	CASSLSGTSREQYF
TRBV29-1	CSVGQMTGELFF
TRBV5-4	CASSNGLARNTGELFF
TRBV30	CAWRQPGTRETQYF
TRBV27	CASIGQGDGYTF
TRBV18	CASSPRQGATDTQYF
TRBV5-4	CASSLGGRQPQHF
TRBV5-6	CASTSVWTGRTGELFF
TRBV29-1	CSVRRDRGTDEQYF
TRBV6-1	CASRPRGILYGYTF
TRBV11-2	CASSWTRAYEQYF
TRBV6-6	CASSYSTGREQYF
TRBV2	CASRTRLAATAIGVYNEQFF
TRBV2	CASKATGYSGNTIYF